This TCR delta chain was captured in a study of gamma-delta T cells after stem cell transplantation. Per germline, CDR1 GEAIGNYY and CDR2 EKD. The CDR3 sequence is 18 residues long. The V gene end was trimmed by 2 bases and the J gene end by 0 bases; junction bases not matched to a gene: 11. TCRdb reran clone calling via CATT on the RT-PCR reads. This sample has 2,200 or so delta-chain clones, with about 15% found just once. This clone was detected only a few times. The source is a human donor. It is not recorded whose cells these are; they may come from a transplant donor. This table probably holds off-target reads from a library built for another chain. The chain joins TRDV2 to TRDJ1, with 10 bases matching TRDD3. Material: gamma-delta T cells. The CDR3 protein is CACDMLTGGSMYTDKLIF. CDR3 nucleotides: TGTGCCTGTGACATGCTTACTGGGGGATCGATGTACACCGATAAACTCATCTTT.